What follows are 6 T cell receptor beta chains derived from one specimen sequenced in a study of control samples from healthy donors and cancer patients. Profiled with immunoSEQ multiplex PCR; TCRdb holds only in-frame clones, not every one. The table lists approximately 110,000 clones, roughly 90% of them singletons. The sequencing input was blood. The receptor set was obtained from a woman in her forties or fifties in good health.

The CDR3 nucleotides read TGCAGCGTGGGAGGGGAATTCTACGAGCAGTACTTC. This sequence encodes CSVGGEFYEQYF. The chain couples TRBV29-1 to TRBJ2-7, with 7 bases fitting TRBD2. CDR3 length: 12 amino acids. V trimming: 6 bases; J trimming: 3 bases; junction bases outside the gene matches: 5. Germline assignment: CDR1 SQVTM and CDR2 ANQGSEA.

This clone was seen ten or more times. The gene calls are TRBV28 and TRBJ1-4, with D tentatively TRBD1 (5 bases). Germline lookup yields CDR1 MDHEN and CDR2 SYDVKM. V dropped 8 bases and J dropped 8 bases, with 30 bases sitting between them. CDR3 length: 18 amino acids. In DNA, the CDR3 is TGTGCCAGCTTTGATAAACAGGCAGTGTGGAGGTGGGACGAAAAACTGTTTTTT. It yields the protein CASFDKQAVWRWDEKLFF.

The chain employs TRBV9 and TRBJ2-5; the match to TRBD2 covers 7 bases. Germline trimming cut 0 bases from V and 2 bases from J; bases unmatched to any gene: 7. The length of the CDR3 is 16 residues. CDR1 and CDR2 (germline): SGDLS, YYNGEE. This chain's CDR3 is CASSVVRGRGQETQYF. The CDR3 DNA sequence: TGTGCCAGCAGCGTAGTGCGAGGGCGGGGGCAAGAGACCCAGTACTTC.

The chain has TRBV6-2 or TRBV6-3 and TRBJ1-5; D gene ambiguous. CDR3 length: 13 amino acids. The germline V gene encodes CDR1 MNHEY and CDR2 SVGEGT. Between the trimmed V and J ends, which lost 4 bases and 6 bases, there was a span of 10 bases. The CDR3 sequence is CASSSPPAQPQHF. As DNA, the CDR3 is TGTGCCAGCAGTTCCCCCCCAGCTCAGCCCCAGCATTTT.

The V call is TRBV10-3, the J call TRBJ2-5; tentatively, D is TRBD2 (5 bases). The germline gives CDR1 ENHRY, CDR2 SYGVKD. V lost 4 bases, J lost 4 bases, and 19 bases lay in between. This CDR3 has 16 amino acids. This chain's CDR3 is CAISGETSSIGETQYF. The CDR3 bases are TGTGCCATCAGTGGGGAAACTAGTTCAATCGGAGAGACCCAGTACTTC.

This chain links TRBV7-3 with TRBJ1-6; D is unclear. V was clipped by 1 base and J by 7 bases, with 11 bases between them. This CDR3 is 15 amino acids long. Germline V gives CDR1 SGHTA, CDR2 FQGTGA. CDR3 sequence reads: CASSLNIGENSPLHF. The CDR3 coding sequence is TGTGCCAGCAGCTTAAACATAGGAGAGAATTCACCCCTCCACTTT.